This T cell receptor (beta chain) was captured in a study of blood T cell repertoires in COVID-19. Participant age was roughly 18 to 95 years, and participants resided in about two dozen US areas. Two negative PCRs, clearance, or symptom resolution had been documented for recovered Cohort 3 donors. The table came from immunoSEQ multiplex PCR; TCRdb's copy has only in-frame clones and leaves some out. In the table there are some 170,000 clones, 75% to 90% of which are singletons. Germline V CDR1 and CDR2: SGDLS, YYNGEE. This CDR3 has 16 residues. Trimming cost V 3 bases and J 6 bases; bases outside gene matches: 9.

This TCR was recovered from a man aged 35-49 years who had recovered from COVID-19. The chain links TRBV9 to TRBJ1-4; 9 bases are shared with TRBD1. Sequences were obtained from PBMCs or T cells enriched from blood (not recorded which). CDR3 sequence (DNA): TGTGCCAGCAGCGAAGGATTCCGGGACAGGGATGAAAAACTGTTTTTT. Translation gives CASSEGFRDRDEKLFF. Based on the CDR3 plus reference TRBV9 and TRBJ1-4, the full variable domain is DSGVTQTPKHLITATGQRVTLRCSPRSGDLSVYWYQQSLDQGLQFLIQYYNGEERAKGNILERFSAQQFPDLHSELNLSSLELGDSALYFCASSEGFRDRDEKLFFGSGTQLSVL.